Below, 22 T cell receptor beta chains from the same sample are listed, as sequenced in a study of OX40 agonist ivuxolimab in advanced cancers. Assay: immunoSEQ multiplex PCR; the TCRdb copy retains only in-frame clones and omits some. The sample lists some 52,000 clones; roughly nine tenths were seen once. Here the sequenced sample was CD4+ or CD8+ T cells sorted from blood, taken in a trial of the OX40 agonist ivuxolimab. These receptor sequences come from an adult with an advanced solid tumor such as melanoma, head and neck, liver or kidney cancer.

The chain uses TRBV6-4 and TRBJ1-2; D is undetermined. The germline V and J ends were trimmed by 2 bases and 4 bases, with 14 bases remaining between them. Germline V gene sequence: CDR1 MRHNA, CDR2 SNTAGT. The CDR3 length is 15 residues. This CDR3 is CASSDGPGGGYGYTF. The CDR3 nucleotides are TGTGCCAGCAGTGACGGTCCCGGCGGCGGCTATGGCTACACCTTC.

CDR3 sequence (DNA): TGTGCCAGTAGTCAGGCGAGCTCTGGAAACACCATATATTTT. It specifies CASSQASSGNTIYF. This chain joins TRBV19 and TRBJ1-3; D unclear. Trimming left V 5 bases short and J 0 bases short, with 8 bases between. The CDR3 spans 14 residues. From germline, CDR1 is LNHDA and CDR2 SQIVND (reference sequence).

CDR3 coding DNA: TGTGCCATCAGTGCGTTTACGACAGATACGCAGTATTTT. Translating it yields CAISAFTTDTQYF. The chain uses TRBV10-3 and TRBJ2-3; no reliable D call. Germline V lookup: CDR1 ENHRY, CDR2 SYGVKD. V lost 4 bases and J lost 3, with 8 bases in between. This CDR3 has 13 amino acids.

The chain uses TRBV18 and TRBJ2-5; 8 bases match TRBD2. The CDR3 length is 16 residues. V was clipped by 1 base and J by 5 bases; unmatched bases: 9. In germline, CDR1 is KGHSH, CDR2 LQKENI. This chain's CDR3 is CASSPQGAGAYETQYF. The CDR3, as DNA: TGTGCCAGCTCACCACAGGGAGCGGGGGCTTATGAGACCCAGTACTTC.

The chain has TRBV6-5 and TRBJ1-1; TRBD1 might be the D (5 bases). CDR1 is MNHEY and CDR2 is SVGAGI in the germline V gene. There are 14 residues in the CDR3. The V end lost 5 bases, the J end lost 4 bases, and 14 bases lay between the germline ends. Here the CDR3 reads CASSPPGRITEAFF. The CDR3 DNA reads as TGTGCCAGCAGTCCACCGGGACGGATCACTGAAGCTTTCTTT.

This clone was seen just once. V and J are TRBV7-8 and TRBJ2-7, with 9 positions matching TRBD1. Germline values: CDR1 SGHVS, CDR2 FQNEAQ. Losses at the gene ends were 3 bases for V and 7 bases for J; bases not matched to a gene: 10. The CDR3 has 15 amino acids. The chain's CDR3 is CASSLRDRVAGEQYF. For the CDR3, the DNA is TGTGCCAGCAGCTTGCGGGACAGGGTGGCCGGGGAGCAGTACTTC.

The rearrangement joins TRBV11-1 to TRBJ2-1; 9 bases line up with TRBD2. Germline CDR1 reads SGHAT; CDR2 reads FQDESV (reference sequence). Losses at the gene ends were 2 bases for V and 4 bases for J; bases not matched to a gene: 6. CDR3 length equals 16 residues. In DNA form, the CDR3 reads TGTGCCAGCAGCTTACCGGGACTAGCTTTTTACAATGAGCAGTTCTTC. Its protein is CASSLPGLAFYNEQFF. Filled out from reference TRBV11-1 and TRBJ2-1, the complete variable domain reads EAEVAQSPRYKITEKSQAVAFWCDPISGHATLYWYRQILGQGPELLVQFQDESVVDDSQLPKDRFSAERLKGVDSTLKIQPAELGDSAMYLCASSLPGLAFYNEQFFGPGTRLTVL.

The chain joins TRBV18 to TRBJ1-1, with D unresolved. Trimming stripped 2 bases from V and 2 bases from J, with 12 bases between. The CDR3 has 15 amino acids. Germline V gives CDR1 KGHSH, CDR2 LQKENI. The CDR3 spells CASSPRVSSNTEAFF. CDR3 nucleotides: TGTGCCAGCTCACCAAGGGTCAGCTCTAACACTGAAGCTTTCTTT.

V is TRBV7-3 and J is TRBJ2-2; D gene unclear. Trimming removed 3 bases from V and 2 bases from J, with 10 bases in between. The CDR3 has 15 residues. Germline loops: CDR1 SGHTA, CDR2 FQGTGA. In nucleotides, the CDR3 is TGTGCCAGCAGCTTCTCGGGCCCAAACACCGGGGAGCTGTTTTTT. Residues: CASSFSGPNTGELFF.

The V call is TRBV27, the J call TRBJ2-5, with D tentatively TRBD1 (6 bases). Germline V gives CDR1 MNHEY, CDR2 SMNVEV (reference sequence). This CDR3 has 15 amino acids. V was pared by 3 bases and J by 1 base, with 12 bases between. This CDR3 reads CASSLVRTVQETQYF. The CDR3 DNA follows: TGTGCCAGCAGTTTGGTACGGACAGTCCAAGAGACCCAGTACTTC.

V is TRBV5-5 and J is TRBJ2-7, with D perhaps matching TRBD1 (6 bases). The V end lost 7 bases, the J end lost 7 bases, and 27 bases lay between the germline ends. The CDR3 extends over 16 amino acids. Germline CDR1 reads SGHKS; CDR2 reads YYEKEE (reference sequence). CDR3 sequence (DNA): TGTGCCAGCTTTAGGCAGGGGCGAGGTACTAGTATGGAGCAGTACTTC. Its translation: CASFRQGRGTSMEQYF.

A single count supports this clone. This chain joins TRBV19 and TRBJ1-2; D perhaps matches TRBD1 (6 bases). V was clipped by 5 bases and J by 8 bases, with 15 bases between them. The germline CDR1 and CDR2 sequences are LNHDA and SQIVND (reference sequence). The CDR3 sequence is 13 residues long. The CDR3 region has the DNA TGTGCCAGTAGTTCAAGTCCAGGGGACGGCTACACCTTC. Its translation: CASSSSPGDGYTF.

The V and J genes are TRBV27 and TRBJ1-3; TRBD1 aligns across 9 bases. This CDR3 has 14 residues. CDR1 is MNHEY and CDR2 is SMNVEV in the germline V gene (reference sequence). Germline trimming cut 6 bases from V and 2 bases from J; bases unmatched to any gene: 2. The CDR3 DNA sequence: TGTGCCAGCAGACAGGGGGCCCCTGGAAACACCATATATTTT. Its translation is CASRQGAPGNTIYF.

The chain employs TRBV28 and TRBJ2-7, with D tentatively TRBD1 (6 bases). Germline CDR1 MDHEN, CDR2 SYDVKM. The V gene lost 2 bases and the J gene lost 0 bases, with 8 bases spanning the gap. The CDR3 has 14 amino acids. CDR3 coding DNA: TGTGCCAGCAGTTTAGCGGACAGCTCCTACGAGCAGTACTTC. Translated: CASSLADSSYEQYF.

The genes are TRBV7-9 and TRBJ2-7; D might be TRBD1 or TRBD2, each matching 5 bases. V was cut by 3 bases and J by 6 bases, with 15 bases left in between. Germline-derived CDR1 and CDR2 are SEHNR and FQNEAQ (reference sequence). There are 14 residues in the CDR3. The CDR3 DNA sequence: TGTGCCAGCAGCTTCGGGGACCTCCTCCTCGAGCAGTACTTC. Translated, it gives CASSFGDLLLEQYF.

This sequence joins TRBV27 and TRBJ1-2; D is possibly TRBD1 (6 bases). Trimming pared 0 bases from V and 4 bases from J, leaving 12 bases between. The V gene's germline CDR1 is MNHEY and CDR2 SMNVEV (reference sequence). The CDR3 is made up of 15 amino acids. Here the CDR3 reads CASSLSRGRTYGYTF. DNA for the CDR3: TGTGCCAGCAGTTTATCACGGGGGCGCACCTATGGCTACACCTTC.

This rearrangement joins TRBV7-8 to TRBJ2-1, with D possibly being TRBD2 (5 bases). CDR1 is SGHVS and CDR2 is FQNEAQ in the germline V gene. The ends were cut back, 6 bases at V and 7 bases at J, with 16 bases in the middle. The CDR3 has 14 residues. In DNA, the CDR3 is TGTGCCAGCAGTGCTAAGGTCCAGCGGAATGAGCAGTTCTTC. Translated, it gives CASSAKVQRNEQFF.

This chain joins TRBV5-1 and TRBJ1-1; D perhaps matches TRBD1 (5 bases). In germline, CDR1 is SGHRS, CDR2 YFSETQ. Trimming took 4 bases from V and 4 from J, leaving 14 bases between them. This CDR3 spans 14 amino acids. CDR3 sequence (DNA): TGCGCCAGCAGCCCTTACGATGGGGGCACTGAAGCTTTCTTT. It is translated as CASSPYDGGTEAFF.

This clone was seen just once. The V call is TRBV10-2, the J call TRBJ1-1; 12 bases are a match to TRBD1. The CDR3 extends over 17 amino acids. Germline values: CDR1 WSHSY, CDR2 SAAADI. V was pared by 3 bases and J by 3 bases, with 8 bases of the junction left unmatched. CDR3 coding DNA: TGCGCCAGCAGTGAAACCCGGGACAGGGGGCCTTACACTGAAGCTTTCTTT. Its protein is CASSETRDRGPYTEAFF.

J is TRBJ2-3 and V is TRBV5-5; no clear D. The CDR3 covers 15 residues. Germline loops: CDR1 SGHKS, CDR2 YYEKEE (reference sequence). The ends were cut back, 2 bases at V and 3 bases at J, with 13 bases in the middle. This chain's CDR3 is CASSLTVSLTDTQYF. CDR3 bases: TGTGCCAGCAGCTTAACGGTCAGCTTGACAGATACGCAGTATTTT.

The chain carries TRBV7-8 and TRBJ1-1, with D maybe TRBD1 (5 bases). Deletions cut 5 bases from V and 5 bases from J, with 12 bases between. This CDR3 is built from 13 residues. Germline CDR1 reads SGHVS; CDR2 reads FQNEAQ. CDR3 protein: CASSLGEETEAFF. The CDR3 coding sequence is TGTGCCAGCAGCCTAGGGGAGGAGACTGAAGCTTTCTTT.

The rearrangement uses TRBV7-8 and TRBJ2-5; TRBD2 matches 9 bases. The V and J ends lost 5 bases and 4 bases, in that order; junction bases with no gene match: 20. The CDR3 spans 19 residues. Per the germline V gene, CDR1 is SGHVS and CDR2 is FQNEAQ. CDR3 protein: CASSRKPRLAEVSGETQYF. CDR3 nucleotide sequence: TGTGCCAGCAGCCGAAAGCCGAGACTAGCGGAAGTCTCGGGAGAGACCCAGTACTTC.